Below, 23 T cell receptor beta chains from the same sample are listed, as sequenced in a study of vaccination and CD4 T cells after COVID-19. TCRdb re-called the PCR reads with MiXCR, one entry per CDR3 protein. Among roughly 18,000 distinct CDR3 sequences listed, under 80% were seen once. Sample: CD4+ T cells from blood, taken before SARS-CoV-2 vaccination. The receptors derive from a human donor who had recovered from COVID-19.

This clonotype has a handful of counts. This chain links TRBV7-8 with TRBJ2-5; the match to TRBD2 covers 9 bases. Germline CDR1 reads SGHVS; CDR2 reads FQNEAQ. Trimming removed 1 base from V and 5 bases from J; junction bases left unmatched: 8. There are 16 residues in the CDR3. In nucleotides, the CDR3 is TGTGCCAGCAGCTTAGAGGCGGGAGGGGCGGGGGAGACCCAGTACTTC. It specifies CASSLEAGGAGETQYF.

The CDR3 DNA reads TGTGCCAGCAGCCAAGATTTGGGGACGGGGGCCAACGTCCTGACTTTC. Its protein is CASSQDLGTGANVLTF. V usage is TRBV4-2 and J usage is TRBJ2-6; perhaps D is TRBD1 or TRBD2 (5 bases each). The CDR3 totals 16 residues. The germline V gene encodes CDR1 LGHNA and CDR2 YNFKEQ. The V end was cut by 0 bases, the J end by 4 bases, with 10 bases between.

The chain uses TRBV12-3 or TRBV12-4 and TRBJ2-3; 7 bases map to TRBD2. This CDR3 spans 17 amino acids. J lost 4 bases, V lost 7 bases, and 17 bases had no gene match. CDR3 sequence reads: CASTPTGGSYGADTQYF. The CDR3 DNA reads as TGTGCCAGCACCCCCACCGGCGGGAGCTATGGCGCAGATACGCAGTATTTT.

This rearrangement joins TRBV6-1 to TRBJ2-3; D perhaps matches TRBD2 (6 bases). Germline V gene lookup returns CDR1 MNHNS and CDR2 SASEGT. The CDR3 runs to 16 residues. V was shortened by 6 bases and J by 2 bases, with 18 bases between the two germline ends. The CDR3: CASRGGRAGLTDTQYF. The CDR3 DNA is TGTGCCAGCAGAGGCGGTCGTGCGGGACTCACAGATACGCAGTATTTT.

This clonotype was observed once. CDR3 residues: CSASDQGAHEQYF. The CDR3, as DNA: TGCAGTGCTAGTGATCAGGGAGCCCACGAGCAGTACTTC. This chain links TRBV20-1 with TRBJ2-7; D may match TRBD1 or TRBD2 (5 bases each). The CDR3 runs 13 residues. Germline CDR1 and CDR2: DFQATT and SNEGSKA (reference sequence). V was pared by 3 bases and J by 5 bases, with 14 bases between.

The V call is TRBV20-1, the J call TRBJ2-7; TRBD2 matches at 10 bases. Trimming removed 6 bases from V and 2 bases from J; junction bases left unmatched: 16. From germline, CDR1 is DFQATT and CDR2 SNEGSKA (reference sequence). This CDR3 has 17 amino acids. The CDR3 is CSAPRPSGSPNPYEQYF. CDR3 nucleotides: TGCAGTGCCCCGAGGCCTAGCGGGAGCCCCAACCCCTACGAGCAGTACTTC.

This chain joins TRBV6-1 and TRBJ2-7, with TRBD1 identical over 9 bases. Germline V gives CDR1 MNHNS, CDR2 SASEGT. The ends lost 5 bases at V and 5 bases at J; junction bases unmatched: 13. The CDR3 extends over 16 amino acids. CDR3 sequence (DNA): TGTGCCAGCAGTCGAAACCGGGACAGGGTAGCAAACGAGCAGTACTTC. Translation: CASSRNRDRVANEQYF.

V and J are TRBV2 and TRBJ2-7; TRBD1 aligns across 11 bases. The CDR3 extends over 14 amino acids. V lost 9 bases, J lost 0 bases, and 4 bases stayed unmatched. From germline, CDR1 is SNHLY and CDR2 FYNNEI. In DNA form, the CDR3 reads TGTGCCAGGGGTGGGACAGGGGGCTCCTACGAGCAGTACTTC. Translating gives CARGGTGGSYEQYF.

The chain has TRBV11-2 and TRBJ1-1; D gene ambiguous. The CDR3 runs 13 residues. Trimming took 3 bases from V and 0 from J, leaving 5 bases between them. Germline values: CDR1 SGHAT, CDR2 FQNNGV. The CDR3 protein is CASSFSVNTEAFF. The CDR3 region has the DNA TGTGCCAGCAGCTTCTCAGTGAACACTGAAGCTTTCTTT.

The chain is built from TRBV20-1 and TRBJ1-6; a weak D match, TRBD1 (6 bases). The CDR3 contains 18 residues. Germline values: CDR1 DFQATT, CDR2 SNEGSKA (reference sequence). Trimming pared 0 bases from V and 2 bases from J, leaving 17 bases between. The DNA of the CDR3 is TGCAGTGCTAGAGATTTGGGGGGCCTCACCCCCTATAATTCACCCCTCCACTTT. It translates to CSARDLGGLTPYNSPLHF.

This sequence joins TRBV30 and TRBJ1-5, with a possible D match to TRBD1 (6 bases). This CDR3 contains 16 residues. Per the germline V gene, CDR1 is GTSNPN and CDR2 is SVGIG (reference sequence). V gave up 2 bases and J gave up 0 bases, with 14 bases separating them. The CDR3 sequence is CAWSRGRGYSNQPQHF. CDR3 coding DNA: TGTGCCTGGAGTCGGGGCAGGGGATATAGCAATCAGCCCCAGCATTTT.

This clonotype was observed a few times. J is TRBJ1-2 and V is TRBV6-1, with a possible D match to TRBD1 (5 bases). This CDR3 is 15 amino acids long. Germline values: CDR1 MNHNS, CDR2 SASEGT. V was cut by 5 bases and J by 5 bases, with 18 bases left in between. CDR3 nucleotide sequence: TGTGCCAGCAGTCGAGGAGGGGACTGGGGTTATGGCTACACCTTC. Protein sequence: CASSRGGDWGYGYTF.

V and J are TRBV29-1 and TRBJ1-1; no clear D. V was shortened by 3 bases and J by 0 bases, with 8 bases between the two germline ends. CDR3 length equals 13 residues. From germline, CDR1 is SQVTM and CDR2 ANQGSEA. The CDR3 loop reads CSVEGRMNTEAFF. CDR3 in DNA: TGCAGCGTTGAGGGCAGGATGAACACTGAAGCTTTCTTT.

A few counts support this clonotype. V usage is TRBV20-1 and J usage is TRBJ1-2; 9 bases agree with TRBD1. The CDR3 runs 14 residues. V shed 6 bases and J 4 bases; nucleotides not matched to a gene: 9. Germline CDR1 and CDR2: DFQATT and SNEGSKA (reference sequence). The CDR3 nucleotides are TGCAGTGCGAAAACAGGGGGCCACGGCTATGGCTACACCTTC. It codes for CSAKTGGHGYGYTF.

The CDR3 nucleotides are TGTGCCAGCAGTACCCTAGCGGGAGCCTACCACGAGCAGTACTTC. As protein: CASSTLAGAYHEQYF. The chain couples TRBV27 to TRBJ2-7; 10 positions match TRBD2. Unmatched junction bases numbered 9, after V lost 5 bases and J lost 5 bases. There are 15 residues in the CDR3. In germline, CDR1 is MNHEY, CDR2 SMNVEV (reference sequence).

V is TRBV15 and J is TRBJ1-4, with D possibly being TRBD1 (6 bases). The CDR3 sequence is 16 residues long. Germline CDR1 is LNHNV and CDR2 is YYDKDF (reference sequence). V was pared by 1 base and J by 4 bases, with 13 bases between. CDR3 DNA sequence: TGTGCCACCAGCAGAGCAGGGGCGCTTCTTAATGAAAAACTGTTTTTT. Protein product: CATSRAGALLNEKLFF.

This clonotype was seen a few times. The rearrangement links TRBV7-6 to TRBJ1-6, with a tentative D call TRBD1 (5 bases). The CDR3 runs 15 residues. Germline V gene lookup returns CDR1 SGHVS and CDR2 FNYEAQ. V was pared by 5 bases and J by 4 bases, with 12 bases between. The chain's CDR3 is CASSKTGTYNSPLHF. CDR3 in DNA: TGTGCCAGCAGCAAAACAGGAACTTATAATTCACCCCTCCACTTT.

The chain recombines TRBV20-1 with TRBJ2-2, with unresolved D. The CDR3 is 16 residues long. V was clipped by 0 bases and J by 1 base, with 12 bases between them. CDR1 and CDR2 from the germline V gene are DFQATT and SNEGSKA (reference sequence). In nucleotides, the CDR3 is TGCAGTGCTAGAGATCCCGGAACGCGGAACACCGGGGAGCTGTTTTTT. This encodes CSARDPGTRNTGELFF.

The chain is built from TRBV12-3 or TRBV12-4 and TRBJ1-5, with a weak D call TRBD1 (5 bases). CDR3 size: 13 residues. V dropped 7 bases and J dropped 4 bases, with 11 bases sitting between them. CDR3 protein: CASKGRANQPQHF. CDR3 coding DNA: TGTGCCAGCAAGGGCAGGGCTAATCAGCCCCAGCATTTT.

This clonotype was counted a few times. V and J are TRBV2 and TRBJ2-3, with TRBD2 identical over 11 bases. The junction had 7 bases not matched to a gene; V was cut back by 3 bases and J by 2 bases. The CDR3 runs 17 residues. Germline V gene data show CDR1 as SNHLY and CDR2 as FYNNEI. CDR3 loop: CASSDFSGGAYTDTQYF. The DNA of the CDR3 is TGTGCCAGCAGTGATTTTAGCGGGGGGGCCTACACAGATACGCAGTATTTT.

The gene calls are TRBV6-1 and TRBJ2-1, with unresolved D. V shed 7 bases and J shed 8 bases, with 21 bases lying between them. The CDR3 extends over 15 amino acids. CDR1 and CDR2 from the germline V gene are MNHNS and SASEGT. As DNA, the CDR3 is TGTGCCAGCACCCCTCGTTTCCTGGGGTACGATGAGCAGTTCTTC. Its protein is CASTPRFLGYDEQFF.

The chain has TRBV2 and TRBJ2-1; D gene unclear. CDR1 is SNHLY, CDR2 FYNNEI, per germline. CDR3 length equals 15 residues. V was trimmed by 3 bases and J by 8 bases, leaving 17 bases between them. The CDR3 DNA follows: TGTGCCAGCAGTGACCCTAAAGCCCTAAGGGATGAGCAGTTCTTC. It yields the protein CASSDPKALRDEQFF.

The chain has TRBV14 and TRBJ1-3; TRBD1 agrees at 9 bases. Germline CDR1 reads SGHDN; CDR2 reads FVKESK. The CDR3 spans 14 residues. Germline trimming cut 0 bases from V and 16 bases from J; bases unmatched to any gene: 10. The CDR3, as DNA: TGTGCCAGCAGCCAAGACGGACAGGGGAGAGTCATTTATTTT. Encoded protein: CASSQDGQGRVIYF. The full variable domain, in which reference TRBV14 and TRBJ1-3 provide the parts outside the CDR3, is EAGVTQFPSHSVIEKGQTVTLRCDPISGHDNLYWYRRVMGKEIKFLLHFVKESKQDESGMPNNRFLAERTGGTYSTLKVQPAELEDSGVYFCASSQDGQGRVIYFGEGSWLTVV.